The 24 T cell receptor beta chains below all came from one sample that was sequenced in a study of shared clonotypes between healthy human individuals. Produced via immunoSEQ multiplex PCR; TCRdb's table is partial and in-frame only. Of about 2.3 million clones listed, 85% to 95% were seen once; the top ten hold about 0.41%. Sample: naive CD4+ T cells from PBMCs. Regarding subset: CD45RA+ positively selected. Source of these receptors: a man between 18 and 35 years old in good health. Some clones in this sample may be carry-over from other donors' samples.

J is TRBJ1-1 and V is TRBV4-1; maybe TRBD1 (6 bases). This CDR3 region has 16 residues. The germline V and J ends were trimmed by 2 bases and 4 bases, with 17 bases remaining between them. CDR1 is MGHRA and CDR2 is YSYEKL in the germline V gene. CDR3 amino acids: CASSQSQGQRSTEAFF. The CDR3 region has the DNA TGCGCCAGCAGCCAATCGCAGGGACAAAGGAGCACTGAAGCTTTCTTT.

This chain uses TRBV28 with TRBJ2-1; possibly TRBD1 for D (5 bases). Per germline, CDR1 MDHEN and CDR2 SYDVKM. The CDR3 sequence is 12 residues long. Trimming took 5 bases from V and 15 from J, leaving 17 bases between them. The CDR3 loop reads CASSPGWIGAFF. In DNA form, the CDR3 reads TGTGCCAGCAGTCCCGGCTGGATAGGGGCGTTCTTC.

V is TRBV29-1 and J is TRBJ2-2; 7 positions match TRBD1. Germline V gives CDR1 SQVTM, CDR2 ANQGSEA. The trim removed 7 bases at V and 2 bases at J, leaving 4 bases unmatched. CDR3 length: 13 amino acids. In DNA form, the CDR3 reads TGCAGCGCGGACAGGACCAACACCGGGGAGCTGTTTTTT. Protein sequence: CSADRTNTGELFF.

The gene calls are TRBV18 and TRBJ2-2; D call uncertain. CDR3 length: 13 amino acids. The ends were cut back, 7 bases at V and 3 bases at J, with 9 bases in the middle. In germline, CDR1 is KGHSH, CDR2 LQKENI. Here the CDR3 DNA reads TGTGCCAGCTTTGTGCAGGACACCGGGGAGCTGTTTTTT. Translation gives CASFVQDTGELFF.

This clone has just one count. CDR3 region: CASSLGGRGPETQYF. CDR3 nucleotides: TGTGCCAGCAGCTTAGGAGGCAGGGGGCCAGAGACCCAGTACTTC. The chain employs TRBV7-2 and TRBJ2-5; the match to TRBD1 covers 8 bases. Trimming at V came to 1 base and at J to 4 bases, leaving 5 bases not matched to a gene. Germline CDR1 reads SGHTA; CDR2 reads FQGNSA. This CDR3 is built from 15 residues.

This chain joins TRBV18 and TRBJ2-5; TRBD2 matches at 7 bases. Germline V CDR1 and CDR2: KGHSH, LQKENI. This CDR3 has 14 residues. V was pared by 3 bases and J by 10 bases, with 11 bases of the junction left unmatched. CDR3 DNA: TGTGCCAGCTCACCCTCGCTAGCGGACGGGGACCAGTACTTC. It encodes CASSPSLADGDQYF. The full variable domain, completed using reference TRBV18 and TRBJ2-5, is NAGVMQNPRHLVRRRGQEARLRCSPMKGHSHVYWYRQLPEEGLKFMVYLQKENIIDESGMPKERFSAEFPKEGPSILRIQQVVRGDSAAYFCASSPSLADGDQYFGPGTRLLVL.

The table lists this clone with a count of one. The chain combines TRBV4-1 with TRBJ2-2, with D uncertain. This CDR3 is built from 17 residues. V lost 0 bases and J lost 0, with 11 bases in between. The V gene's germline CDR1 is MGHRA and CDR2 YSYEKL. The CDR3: CASSQERSGSNTGELFF. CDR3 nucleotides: TGCGCCAGCAGCCAAGAACGGTCTGGCTCGAACACCGGGGAGCTGTTTTTT.

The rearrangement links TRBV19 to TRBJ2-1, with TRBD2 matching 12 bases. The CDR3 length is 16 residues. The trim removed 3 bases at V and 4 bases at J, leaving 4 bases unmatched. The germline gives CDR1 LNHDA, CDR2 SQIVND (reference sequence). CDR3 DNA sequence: TGTGCCAGTAGTATTTCTCTAGCGGGAGGGTACAATGAGCAGTTCTTC. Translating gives CASSISLAGGYNEQFF.

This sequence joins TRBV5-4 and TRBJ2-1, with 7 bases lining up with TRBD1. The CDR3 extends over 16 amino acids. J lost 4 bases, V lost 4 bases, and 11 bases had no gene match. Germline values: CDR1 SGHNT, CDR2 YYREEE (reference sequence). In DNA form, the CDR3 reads TGTGCCAGCAGCCCGACCGGACAGGAACGTTACAATGAGCAGTTCTTC. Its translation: CASSPTGQERYNEQFF.

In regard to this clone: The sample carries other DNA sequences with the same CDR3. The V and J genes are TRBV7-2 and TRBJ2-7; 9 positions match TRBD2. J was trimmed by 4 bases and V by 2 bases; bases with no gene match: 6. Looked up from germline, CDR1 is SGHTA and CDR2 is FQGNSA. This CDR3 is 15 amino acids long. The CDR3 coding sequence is TGTGCCAGCAGCTTATCGAGCGGGAGGCAATACGAGCAGTACTTC. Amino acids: CASSLSSGRQYEQYF.

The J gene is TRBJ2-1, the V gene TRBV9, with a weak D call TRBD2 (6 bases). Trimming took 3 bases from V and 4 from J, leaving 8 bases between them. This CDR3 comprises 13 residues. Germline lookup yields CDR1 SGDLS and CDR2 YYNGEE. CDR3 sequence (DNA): TGTGCCAGCAGCGAGCGGGTTTACAATGAGCAGTTCTTC. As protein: CASSERVYNEQFF.

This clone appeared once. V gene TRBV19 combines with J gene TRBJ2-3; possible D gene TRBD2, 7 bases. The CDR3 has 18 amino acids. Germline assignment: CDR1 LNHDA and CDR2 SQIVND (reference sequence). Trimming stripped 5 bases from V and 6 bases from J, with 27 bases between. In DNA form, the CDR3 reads TGTGCCAGTAGTCTCCTTCGAGTGACTACCGGGGGGCGTGATACGCAGTATTTT. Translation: CASSLLRVTTGGRDTQYF.

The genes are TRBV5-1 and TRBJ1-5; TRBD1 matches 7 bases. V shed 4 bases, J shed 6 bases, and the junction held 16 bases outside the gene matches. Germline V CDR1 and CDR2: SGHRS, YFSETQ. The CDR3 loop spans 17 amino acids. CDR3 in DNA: TGCGCCAGCAGCCAAGGCCATGAGACAGGGTATGTTCAGCCCCAGCATTTT. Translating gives CASSQGHETGYVQPQHF.

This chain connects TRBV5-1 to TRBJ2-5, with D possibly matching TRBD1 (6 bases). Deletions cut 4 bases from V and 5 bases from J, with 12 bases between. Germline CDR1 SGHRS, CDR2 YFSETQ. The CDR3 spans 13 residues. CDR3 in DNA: TGCGCCAGCAGCGGCCAGGGGACGGAGACCCAGTACTTC. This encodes CASSGQGTETQYF.

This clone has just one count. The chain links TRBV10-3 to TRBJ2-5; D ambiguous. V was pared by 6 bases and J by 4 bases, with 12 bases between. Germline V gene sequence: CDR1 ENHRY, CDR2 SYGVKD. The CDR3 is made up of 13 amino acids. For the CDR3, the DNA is TGTGCCATCAGCCGGGCCCCCCTAGAGACCCAGTACTTC. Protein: CAISRAPLETQYF.

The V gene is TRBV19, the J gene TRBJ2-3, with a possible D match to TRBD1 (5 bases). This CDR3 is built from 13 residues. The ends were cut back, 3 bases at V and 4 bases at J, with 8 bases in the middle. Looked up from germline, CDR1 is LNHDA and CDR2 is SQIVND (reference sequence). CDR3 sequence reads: CASSMTAADTQYF. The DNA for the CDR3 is TGTGCCAGTAGTATGACAGCCGCAGATACGCAGTATTTT.

CDR3 in DNA: TGTGCCAGCAGTGCCCGAATACAGGACGAGCAGTACTTC. Translating gives CASSARIQDEQYF. The V and J genes are TRBV6-5 and TRBJ2-7, with a tentative D call TRBD1 (5 bases). Germline V gene sequence: CDR1 MNHEY, CDR2 SVGAGI. With 5 bases removed from V and 5 bases from J, the gap between germline ends came to 13 bases. The CDR3 contains 13 residues.

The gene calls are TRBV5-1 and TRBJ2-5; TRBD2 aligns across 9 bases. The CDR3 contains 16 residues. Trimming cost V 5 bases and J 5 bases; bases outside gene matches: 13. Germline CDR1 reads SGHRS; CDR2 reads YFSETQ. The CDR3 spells CASSFAPGLAMETQYF. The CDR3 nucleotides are TGCGCCAGCAGTTTTGCTCCGGGACTAGCAATGGAGACCCAGTACTTC.

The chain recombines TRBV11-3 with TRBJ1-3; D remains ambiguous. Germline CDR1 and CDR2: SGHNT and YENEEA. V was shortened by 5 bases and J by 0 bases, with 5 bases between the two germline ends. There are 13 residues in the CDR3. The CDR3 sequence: CASSLYSGNTIYF. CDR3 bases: TGTGCCAGCAGCCTATACTCTGGAAACACCATATATTTT.

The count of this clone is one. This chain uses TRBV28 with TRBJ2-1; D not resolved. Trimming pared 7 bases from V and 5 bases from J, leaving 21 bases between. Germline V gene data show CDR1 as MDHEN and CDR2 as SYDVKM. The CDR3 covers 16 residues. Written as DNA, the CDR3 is TGTGCCAGCAAAGCAACCGGTTCGGGCCCGAACAATGAGCAGTTCTTC. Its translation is CASKATGSGPNNEQFF.

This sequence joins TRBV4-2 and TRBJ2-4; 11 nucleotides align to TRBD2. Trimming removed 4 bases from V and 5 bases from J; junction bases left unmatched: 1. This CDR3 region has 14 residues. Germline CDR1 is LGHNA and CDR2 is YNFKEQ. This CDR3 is CASSLGLAENIQYF. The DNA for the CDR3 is TGTGCCAGCAGCCTGGGACTAGCGGAAAACATTCAGTACTTC.

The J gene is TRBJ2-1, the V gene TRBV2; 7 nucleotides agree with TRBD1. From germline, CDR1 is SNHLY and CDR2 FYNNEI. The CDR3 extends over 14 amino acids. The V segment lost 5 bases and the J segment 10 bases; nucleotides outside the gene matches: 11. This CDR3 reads CASSLTGSKGEQFF. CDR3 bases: TGTGCCAGCAGTTTGACAGGGTCCAAGGGAGAGCAGTTCTTC. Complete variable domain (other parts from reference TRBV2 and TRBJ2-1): EPEVTQTPSHQVTQMGQEVILRCVPISNHLYFYWYRQILGQKVEFLVSFYNNEISEKSEIFDDQFSVERPDGSNFTLKIRSTKLEDSAMYFCASSLTGSKGEQFFGPGTRLTVL.

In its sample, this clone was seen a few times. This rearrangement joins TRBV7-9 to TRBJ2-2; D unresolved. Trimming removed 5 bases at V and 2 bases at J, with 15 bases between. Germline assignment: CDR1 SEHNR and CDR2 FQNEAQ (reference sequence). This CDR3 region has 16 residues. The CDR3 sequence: CASSIRPDPNTGELFF. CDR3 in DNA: TGTGCCAGCAGCATACGCCCAGACCCTAACACCGGGGAGCTGTTTTTT.

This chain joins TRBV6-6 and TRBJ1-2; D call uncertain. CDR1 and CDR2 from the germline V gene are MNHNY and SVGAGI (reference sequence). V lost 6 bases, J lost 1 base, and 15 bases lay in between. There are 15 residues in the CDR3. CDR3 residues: CASSHQQPINYGYTF. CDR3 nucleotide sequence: TGTGCCAGCAGCCACCAGCAGCCGATTAACTATGGCTACACCTTC.